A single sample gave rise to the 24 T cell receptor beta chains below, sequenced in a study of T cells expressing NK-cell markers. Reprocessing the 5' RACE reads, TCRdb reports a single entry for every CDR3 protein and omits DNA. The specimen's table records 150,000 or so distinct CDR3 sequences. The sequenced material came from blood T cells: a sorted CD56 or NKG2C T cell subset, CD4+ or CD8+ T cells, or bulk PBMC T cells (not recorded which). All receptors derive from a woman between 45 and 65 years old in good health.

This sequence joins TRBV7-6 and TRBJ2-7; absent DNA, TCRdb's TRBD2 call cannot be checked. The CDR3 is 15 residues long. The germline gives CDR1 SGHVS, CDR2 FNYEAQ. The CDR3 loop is CASSPGLAGGVEQYF. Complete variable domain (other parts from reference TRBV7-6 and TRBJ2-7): GAGVSQSPRYKVTKRGQDVALRCDPISGHVSLYWYRQALGQGPEFLTYFNYEAQQDKSGLPNDRFSAERPEGSISTLTIQRTEQRDSAMYRCASSPGLAGGVEQYFGPGTRLTVT.

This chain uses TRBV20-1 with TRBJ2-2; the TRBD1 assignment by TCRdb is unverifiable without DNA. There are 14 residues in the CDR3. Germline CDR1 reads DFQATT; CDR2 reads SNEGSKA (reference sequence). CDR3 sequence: CSAKIPTRTGELFF.

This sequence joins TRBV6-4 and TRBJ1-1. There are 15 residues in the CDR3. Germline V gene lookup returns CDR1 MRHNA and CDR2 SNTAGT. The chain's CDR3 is CASSETTRMNTEAFF.

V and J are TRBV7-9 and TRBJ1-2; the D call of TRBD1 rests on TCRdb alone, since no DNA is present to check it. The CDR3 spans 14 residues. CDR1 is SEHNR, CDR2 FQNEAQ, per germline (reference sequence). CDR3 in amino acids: CASSGGQGAYGYTF.

Here the CDR3 reads CHVGGPGEQYF. This sequence joins TRBV28 and TRBJ2-7; the TCRdb D gene call, TRBD2, has no DNA to confirm it. Germline V gives CDR1 MDHEN, CDR2 SYDVKM. This CDR3 is built from 11 residues.

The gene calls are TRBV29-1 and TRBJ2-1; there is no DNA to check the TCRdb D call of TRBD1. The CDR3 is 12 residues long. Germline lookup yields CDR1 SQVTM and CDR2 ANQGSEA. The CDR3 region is CSVAGTAVEQFF.

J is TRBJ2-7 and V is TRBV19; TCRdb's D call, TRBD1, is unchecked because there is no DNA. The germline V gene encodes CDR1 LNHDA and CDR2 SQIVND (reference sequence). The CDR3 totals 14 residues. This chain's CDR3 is CASASPWSSYEQYF.

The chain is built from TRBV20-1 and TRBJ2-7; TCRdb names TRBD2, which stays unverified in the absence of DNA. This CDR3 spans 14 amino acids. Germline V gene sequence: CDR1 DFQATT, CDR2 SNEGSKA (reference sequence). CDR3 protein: CSARKTSGSYEQYF.

Here the CDR3 reads CASRKFEGYAETQYF. V gene TRBV27 combines with J gene TRBJ2-5. CDR1 and CDR2 from the germline V gene are MNHEY and SMNVEV (reference sequence). The CDR3 runs to 15 residues.

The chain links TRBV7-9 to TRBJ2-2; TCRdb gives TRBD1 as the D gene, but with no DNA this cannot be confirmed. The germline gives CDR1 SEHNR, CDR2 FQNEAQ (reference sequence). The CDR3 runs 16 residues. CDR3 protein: CASSPRTGRNTGELFF.

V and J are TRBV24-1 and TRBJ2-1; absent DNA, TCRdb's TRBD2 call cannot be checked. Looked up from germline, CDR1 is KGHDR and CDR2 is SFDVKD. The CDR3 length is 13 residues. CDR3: CATRLAGGSEQFF.

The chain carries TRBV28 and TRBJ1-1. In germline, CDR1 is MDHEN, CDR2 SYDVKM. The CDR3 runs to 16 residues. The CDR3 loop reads CASSLGLKWGWTEAFF.

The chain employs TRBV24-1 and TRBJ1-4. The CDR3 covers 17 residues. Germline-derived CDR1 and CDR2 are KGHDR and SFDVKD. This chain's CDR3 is CATSDSRSTATNEKLFF.

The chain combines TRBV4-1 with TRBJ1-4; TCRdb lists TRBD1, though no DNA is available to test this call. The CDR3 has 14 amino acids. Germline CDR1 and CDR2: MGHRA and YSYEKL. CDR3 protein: CASSQPPGFEKLFF.

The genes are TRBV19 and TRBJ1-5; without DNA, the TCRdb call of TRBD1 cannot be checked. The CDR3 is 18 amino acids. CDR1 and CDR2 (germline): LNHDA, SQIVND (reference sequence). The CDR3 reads CASSTLDRGLDSNQPQHF.

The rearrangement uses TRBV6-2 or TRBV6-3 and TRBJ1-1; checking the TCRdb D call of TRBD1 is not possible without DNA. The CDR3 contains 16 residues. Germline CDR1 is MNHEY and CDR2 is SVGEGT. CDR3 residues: CASSWDPGSEKTEAFF.

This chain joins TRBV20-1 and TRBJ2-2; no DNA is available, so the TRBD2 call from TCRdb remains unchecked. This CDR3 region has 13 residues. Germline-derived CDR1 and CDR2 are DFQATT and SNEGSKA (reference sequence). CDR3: CSASRGGVGELFF.

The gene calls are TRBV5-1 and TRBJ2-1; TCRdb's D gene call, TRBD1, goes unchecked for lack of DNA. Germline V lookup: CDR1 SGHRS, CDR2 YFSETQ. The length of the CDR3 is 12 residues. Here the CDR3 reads CASSLEGWVVFF.

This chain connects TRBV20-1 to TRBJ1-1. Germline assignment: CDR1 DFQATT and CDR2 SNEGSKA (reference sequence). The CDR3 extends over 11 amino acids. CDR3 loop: CSARVGFEAFF.

The CDR3 spells CASSIGPNTEAFF. V and J are TRBV19 and TRBJ1-1. This CDR3 comprises 13 residues. CDR1 and CDR2 (germline): LNHDA, SQIVND (reference sequence).

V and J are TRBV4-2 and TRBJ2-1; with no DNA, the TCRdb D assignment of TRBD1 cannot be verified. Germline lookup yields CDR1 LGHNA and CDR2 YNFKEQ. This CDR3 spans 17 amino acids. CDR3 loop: CASSQSQGGAKDNEQFF.

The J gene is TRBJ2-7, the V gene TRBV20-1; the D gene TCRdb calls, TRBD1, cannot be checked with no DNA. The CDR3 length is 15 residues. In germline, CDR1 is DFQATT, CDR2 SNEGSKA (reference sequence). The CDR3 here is CSAHMPGRASYEQYF.

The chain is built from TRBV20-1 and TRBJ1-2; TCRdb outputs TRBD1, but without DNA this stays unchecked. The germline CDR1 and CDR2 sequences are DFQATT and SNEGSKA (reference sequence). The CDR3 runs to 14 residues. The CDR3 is CSASRPGGDYGYTF.

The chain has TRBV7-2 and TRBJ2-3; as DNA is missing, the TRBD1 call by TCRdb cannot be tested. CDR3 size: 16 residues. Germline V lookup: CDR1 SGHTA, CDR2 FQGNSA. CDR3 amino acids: CASSLGDPISTDTQYF.